This T cell receptor beta chain stems from a study of T-cell reconstitution after alpha-beta-depleted transplantation in children. The study, taken as a whole, reports: Hyperexpanded clones declined; after one year, newly produced T cells mostly supplied diversity. High day-60 TCRbeta diversity in some patients came from surviving recipient T cells and thymic progenitors.

Library preparation (for TCRbeta) was performed with unique molecular identifiers. MiXCR was run by TCRdb on the PCR reads, yielding one entry per CDR3 protein. Of a few hundred thousand distinct CDR3 sequences in the sample, about 6.6% are singletons; the top ten hold about 5.5%. The V and J ends lost 3 bases and 9 bases, in that order; junction bases with no gene match: 6. CDR1 and CDR2 from the germline V gene are KGHSH and LQKENI. The CDR3 loop spans 13 amino acids. This clonotype was observed a handful of times. Its antigen is unidentified. The sequences come from PBMCs, collected before TCRalphabeta/CD19-depleted stem cell transplant. The source is a boy between 2 and 15 years old with acute lymphoblastic leukemia, due to receive a stem cell transplant. The chain carries TRBV18 and TRBJ2-7, with 9 bases fitting TRBD1. CDR3 region: CASSPGTGSGQYF. CDR3 in DNA: TGTGCCAGCTCACCCGGGACAGGGTCCGGGCAGTACTTC. The full variable domain, in which reference TRBV18 and TRBJ2-7 provide the parts outside the CDR3, is NAGVMQNPRHLVRRRGQEARLRCSPMKGHSHVYWYRQLPEEGLKFMVYLQKENIIDESGMPKERFSAEFPKEGPSILRIQQVVRGDSAAYFCASSPGTGSGQYFGPGTRLTVT.